Given below is one T cell receptor beta chain in context. V lost 2 bases to trimming and J lost 2 bases, with 3 bases between them. The CDR3 consists of 12 residues. Germline loops: CDR1 SEHNR, CDR2 FQNEAQ (reference sequence). The sample comes from a study of early T cells in non-severe SARS-CoV-2 infection. As for the study in general: Unpaired chains resulted from sequencing bulk RNA of unsorted whole blood.

The protocol attached unique molecular identifiers to individual cDNA molecules. TCRdb ran MiXCR on the 5' RACE reads and lists one entry per CDR3 protein. The sample carries around 76,000 distinct CDR3 sequences, over 9% recorded once. Sequencing used whole blood. J is TRBJ2-5 and V is TRBV7-9; D is undetermined. This TCR derives from an adult who was a healthcare worker with PCR-confirmed SARS-CoV-2 infection or an uninfected control (not recorded which). The CDR3 is CASSLRQETQYF. For the CDR3, the DNA is TGTGCCAGCAGCTTAAGGCAAGAGACCCAGTACTTC.